Sequencing of this TCR beta chain was carried out in a study of graft-versus-host responses after intestinal transplantation. About the research overall: Multivisceral, liver-intestinal, or isolated intestinal transplants were performed in recipients. Every recipient had anti-thymocyte globulin induction and approximately 3 years of tacrolimus plus steroids. Overall study results and limits: Researchers found GvH clones in recipient marrow, and some showed up first in ileum or blood. With peak circulating GvH clone levels came an association with early post-transplant HvG declines.

The CDR3 runs 13 residues. In germline, CDR1 is LNHDA, CDR2 SQIVND (reference sequence). The ends were cut back, 3 bases at V and 6 bases at J, with 11 bases in the middle. Some clones are missing from TCRdb's copy, which holds only in-frame ones; the method was immunoSEQ multiplex PCR. The repertoire holds 80,000 to 90,000 clones, with 90% as singletons. Turning to this clone: The antigen is not known.

The chain is built from TRBV19 and TRBJ1-2; no reliable D call. This material consisted of unstimulated CD4+ T cells sorted from spleen or lymph node cells, taken before intestinal transplant. The source of this sequence is a human donor who received an intestinal transplant. The CDR3 coding sequence is TGTGCCAGTAGTATGGAGGTCTACCATGGCTACACCTTC. Translating gives CASSMEVYHGYTF.